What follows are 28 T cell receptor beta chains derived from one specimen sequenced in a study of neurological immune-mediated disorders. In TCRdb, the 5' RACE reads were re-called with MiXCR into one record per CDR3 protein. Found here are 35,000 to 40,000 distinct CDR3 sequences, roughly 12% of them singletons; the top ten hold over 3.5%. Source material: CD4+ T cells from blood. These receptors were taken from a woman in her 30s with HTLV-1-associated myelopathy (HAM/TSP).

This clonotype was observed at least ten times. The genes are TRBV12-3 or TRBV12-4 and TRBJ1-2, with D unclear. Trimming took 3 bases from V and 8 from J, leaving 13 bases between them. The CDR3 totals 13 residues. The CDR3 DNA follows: TGTGCCAGCAGTTTTATCCTCACGCAGGGCTACACCTTC. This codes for CASSFILTQGYTF.

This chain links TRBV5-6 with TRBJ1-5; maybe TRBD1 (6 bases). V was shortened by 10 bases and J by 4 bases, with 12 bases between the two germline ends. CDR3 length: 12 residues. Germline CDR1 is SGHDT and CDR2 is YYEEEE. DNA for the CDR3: TGTGCCCGTAGTCAGGGGAATCAGCCCCAGCATTTT. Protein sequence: CARSQGNQPQHF. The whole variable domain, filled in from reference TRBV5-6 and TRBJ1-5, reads DAGVTQSPTHLIKTRGQQVTLRCSPKSGHDTVSWYQQALGQGPQFIFQYYEEEERQRGNFPDRFSGHQFPNYSSELNVNALLLGDSALYLCARSQGNQPQHFGDGTRLSIL.

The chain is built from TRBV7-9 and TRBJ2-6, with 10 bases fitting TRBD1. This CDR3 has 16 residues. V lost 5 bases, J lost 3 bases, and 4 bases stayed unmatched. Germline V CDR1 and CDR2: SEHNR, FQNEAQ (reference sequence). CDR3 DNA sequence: TGTGCCAGCAGCACCGGGACAGGGGTTGGGGCCAACGTCCTGACTTTC. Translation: CASSTGTGVGANVLTF.

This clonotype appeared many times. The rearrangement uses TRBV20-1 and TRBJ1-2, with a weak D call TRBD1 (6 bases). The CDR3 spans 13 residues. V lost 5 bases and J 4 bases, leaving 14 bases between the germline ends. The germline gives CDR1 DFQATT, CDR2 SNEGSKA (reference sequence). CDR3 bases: TGCAGTGCTCGCTCAGGGGCCGCCTATGGCTACACCTTC. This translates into CSARSGAAYGYTF.

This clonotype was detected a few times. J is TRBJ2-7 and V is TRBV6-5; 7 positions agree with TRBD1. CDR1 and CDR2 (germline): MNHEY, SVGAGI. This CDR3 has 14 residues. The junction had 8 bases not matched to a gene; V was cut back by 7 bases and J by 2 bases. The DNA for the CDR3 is TGTGCCAGCACCCGCGGGCAGGGGGCCTACGAGCAGTACTTC. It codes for CASTRGQGAYEQYF.

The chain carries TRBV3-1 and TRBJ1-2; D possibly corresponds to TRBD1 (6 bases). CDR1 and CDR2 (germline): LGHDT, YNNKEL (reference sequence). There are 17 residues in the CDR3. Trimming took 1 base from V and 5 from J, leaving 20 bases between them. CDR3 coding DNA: TGTGCCAGCAGCCAAGTTCACAGGGTCGGGGGGCAATATGGCTACACCTTC. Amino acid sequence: CASSQVHRVGGQYGYTF.

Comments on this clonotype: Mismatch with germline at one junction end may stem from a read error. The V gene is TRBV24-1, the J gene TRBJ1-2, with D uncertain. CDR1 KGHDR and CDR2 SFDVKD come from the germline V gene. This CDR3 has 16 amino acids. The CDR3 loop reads CGTSDSTRLRHYGYTF. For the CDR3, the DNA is TGTGGCACCAGTGATTCGACCAGGCTCAGACACTATGGCTACACCTTC.

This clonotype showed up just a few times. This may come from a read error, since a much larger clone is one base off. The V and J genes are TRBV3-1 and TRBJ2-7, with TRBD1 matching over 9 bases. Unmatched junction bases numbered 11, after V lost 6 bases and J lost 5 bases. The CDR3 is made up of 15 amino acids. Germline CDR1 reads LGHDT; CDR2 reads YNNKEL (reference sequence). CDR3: CASSGTQGAGDEQYF. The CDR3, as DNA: TGTGCCAGCAGTGGCACACAGGGGGCAGGCGACGAGCAGTACTTC.

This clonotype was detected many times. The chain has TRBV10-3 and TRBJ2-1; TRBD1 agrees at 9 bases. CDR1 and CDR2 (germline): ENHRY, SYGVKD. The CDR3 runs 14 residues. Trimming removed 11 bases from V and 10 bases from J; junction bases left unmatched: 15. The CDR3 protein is CAVRDRVYSPEQFF. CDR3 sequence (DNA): TGTGCCGTCCGGGACAGGGTGTATAGCCCCGAGCAGTTCTTC.

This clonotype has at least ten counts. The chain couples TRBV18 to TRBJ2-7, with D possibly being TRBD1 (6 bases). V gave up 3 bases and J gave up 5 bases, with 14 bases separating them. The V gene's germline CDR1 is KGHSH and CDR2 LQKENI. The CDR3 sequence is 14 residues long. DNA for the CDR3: TGTGCCAGCTCACCTCAGGGGTTGGGGAACGAGCAGTACTTC. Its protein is CASSPQGLGNEQYF.

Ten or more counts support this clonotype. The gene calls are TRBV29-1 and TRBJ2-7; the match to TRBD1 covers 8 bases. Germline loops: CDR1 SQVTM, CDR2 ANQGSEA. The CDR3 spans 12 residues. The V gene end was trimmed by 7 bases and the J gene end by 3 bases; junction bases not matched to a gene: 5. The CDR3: CSARTGNYEQYF. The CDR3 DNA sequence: TGCAGCGCCAGGACAGGGAACTACGAGCAGTACTTC.

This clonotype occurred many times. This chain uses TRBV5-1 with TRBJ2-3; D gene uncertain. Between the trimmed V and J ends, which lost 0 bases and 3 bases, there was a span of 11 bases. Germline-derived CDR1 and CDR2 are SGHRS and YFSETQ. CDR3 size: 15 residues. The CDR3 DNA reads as TGCGCCAGCAGCTTGGATGGTGTGTCTACAGATACGCAGTATTTT. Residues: CASSLDGVSTDTQYF. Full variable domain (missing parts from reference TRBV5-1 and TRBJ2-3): KAGVTQTPRYLIKTRGQQVTLSCSPISGHRSVSWYQQTPGQGLQFLFEYFSETQRNKGNFPGRFSGRQFSNSRSEMNVSTLELGDSALYLCASSLDGVSTDTQYFGPGTRLTVL.

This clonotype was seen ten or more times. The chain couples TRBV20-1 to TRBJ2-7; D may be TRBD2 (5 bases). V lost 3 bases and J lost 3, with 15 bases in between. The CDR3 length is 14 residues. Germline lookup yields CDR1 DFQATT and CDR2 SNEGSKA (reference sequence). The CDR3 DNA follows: TGCAGTGCTAGGAAGGCCGAGGGAAACTACGAGCAGTACTTC. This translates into CSARKAEGNYEQYF.

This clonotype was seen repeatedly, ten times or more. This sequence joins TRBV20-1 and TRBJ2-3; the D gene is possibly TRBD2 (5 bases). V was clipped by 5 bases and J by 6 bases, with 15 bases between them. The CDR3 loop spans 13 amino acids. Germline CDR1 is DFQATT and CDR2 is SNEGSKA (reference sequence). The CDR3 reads CSAEGSPQDTQYF. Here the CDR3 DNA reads TGCAGTGCTGAGGGAAGTCCTCAGGATACGCAGTATTTT.

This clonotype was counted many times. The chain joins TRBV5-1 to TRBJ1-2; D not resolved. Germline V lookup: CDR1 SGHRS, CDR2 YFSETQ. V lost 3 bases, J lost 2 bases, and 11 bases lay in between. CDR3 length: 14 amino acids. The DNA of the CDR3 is TGCGCCAGCAGCTCCGGGTCTCAAAACTATGGCTACACCTTC. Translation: CASSSGSQNYGYTF.

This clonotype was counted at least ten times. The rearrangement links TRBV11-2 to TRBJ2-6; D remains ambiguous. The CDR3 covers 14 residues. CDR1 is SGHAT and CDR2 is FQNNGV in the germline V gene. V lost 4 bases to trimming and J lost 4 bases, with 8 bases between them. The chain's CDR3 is CASSSELGANVLTF. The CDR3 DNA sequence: TGTGCCAGCAGCTCTGAGCTAGGGGCCAACGTCCTGACTTTC.

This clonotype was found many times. The CDR3 here is CASFQGYEQYF. The CDR3 coding sequence is TGTGCCAGCTTTCAGGGCTACGAGCAGTACTTC. The genes are TRBV6-6 and TRBJ2-7, with D possibly TRBD1 on 5 matching bases. This CDR3 spans 11 amino acids. Deletions cut 8 bases from V and 3 bases from J, with 8 bases between. The germline V gene has CDR1 MNHNY and CDR2 SVGAGI (reference sequence).

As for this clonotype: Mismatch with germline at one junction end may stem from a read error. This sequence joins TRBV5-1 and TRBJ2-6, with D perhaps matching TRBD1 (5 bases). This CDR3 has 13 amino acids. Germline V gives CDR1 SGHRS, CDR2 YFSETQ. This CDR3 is CASSKGGANVMTF. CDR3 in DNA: TGCGCCAGCAGTAAAGGTGGGGCCAACGTCATGACTTTC. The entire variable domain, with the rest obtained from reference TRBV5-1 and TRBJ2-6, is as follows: KAGVTQTPRYLIKTRGQQVTLSCSPISGHRSVSWYQQTPGQGLQFLFEYFSETQRNKGNFPGRFSGRQFSNSRSEMNVSTLELGDSALYLCASSKGGANVMTFGAGSRLTVL.

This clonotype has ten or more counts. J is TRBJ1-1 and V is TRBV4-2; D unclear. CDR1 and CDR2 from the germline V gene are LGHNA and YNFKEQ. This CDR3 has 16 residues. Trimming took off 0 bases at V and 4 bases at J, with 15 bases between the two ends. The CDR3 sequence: CASSQDLLRAGTEAFF. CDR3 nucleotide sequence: TGTGCCAGCAGCCAAGATCTACTGAGGGCGGGCACTGAAGCTTTCTTT.

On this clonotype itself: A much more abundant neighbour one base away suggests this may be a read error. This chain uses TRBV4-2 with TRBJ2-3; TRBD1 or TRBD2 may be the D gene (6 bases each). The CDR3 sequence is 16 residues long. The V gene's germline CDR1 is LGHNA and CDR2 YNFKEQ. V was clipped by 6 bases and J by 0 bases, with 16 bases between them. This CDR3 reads CASRLGGGTSTDTQYF. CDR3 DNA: TGTGCCAGCAGACTCGGAGGCGGGACAAGCACAGATACGCAGTATTTT.

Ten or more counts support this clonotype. DNA for the CDR3: TGCAGTGCTAGCGGGACAGAGAATCAGCCCCAGCATTTT. This translates into CSASGTENQPQHF. The chain carries TRBV20-1 and TRBJ1-5, with 7 bases lining up with TRBD1. This CDR3 is 13 amino acids long. Trimming at V came to 3 bases and at J to 4 bases, leaving 3 bases not matched to a gene. Germline values: CDR1 DFQATT, CDR2 SNEGSKA (reference sequence).

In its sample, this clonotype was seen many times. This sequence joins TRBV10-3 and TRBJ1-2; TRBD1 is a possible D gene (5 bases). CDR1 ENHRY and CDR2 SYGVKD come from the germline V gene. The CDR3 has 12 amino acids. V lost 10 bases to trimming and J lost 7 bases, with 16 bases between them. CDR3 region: CATSGLLGGYTF. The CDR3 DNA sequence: TGTGCCACCTCGGGACTTTTAGGTGGCTACACCTTC.

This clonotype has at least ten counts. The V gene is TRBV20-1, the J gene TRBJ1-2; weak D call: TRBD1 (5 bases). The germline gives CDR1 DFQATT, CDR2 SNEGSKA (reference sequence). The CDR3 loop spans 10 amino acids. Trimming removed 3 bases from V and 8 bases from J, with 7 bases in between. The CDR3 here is CSASRGGYTF. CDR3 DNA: TGCAGTGCTAGTAGGGGCGGCTACACCTTC.

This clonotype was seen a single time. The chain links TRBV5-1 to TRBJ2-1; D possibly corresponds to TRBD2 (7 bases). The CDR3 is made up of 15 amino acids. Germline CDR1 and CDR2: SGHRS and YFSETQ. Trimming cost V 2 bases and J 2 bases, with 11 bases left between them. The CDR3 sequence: CASSLGGGPYNEQFF. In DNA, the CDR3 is TGCGCCAGCAGCTTAGGGGGGGGGCCCTACAATGAGCAGTTCTTC.

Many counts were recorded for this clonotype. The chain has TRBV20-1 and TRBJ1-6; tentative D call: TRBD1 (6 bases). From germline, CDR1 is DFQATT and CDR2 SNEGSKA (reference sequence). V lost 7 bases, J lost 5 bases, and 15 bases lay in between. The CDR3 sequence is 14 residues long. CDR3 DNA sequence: TGCAGTGTTAGGAGGACAGCAAATAATTCACCCCTCCACTTT. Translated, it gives CSVRRTANNSPLHF.

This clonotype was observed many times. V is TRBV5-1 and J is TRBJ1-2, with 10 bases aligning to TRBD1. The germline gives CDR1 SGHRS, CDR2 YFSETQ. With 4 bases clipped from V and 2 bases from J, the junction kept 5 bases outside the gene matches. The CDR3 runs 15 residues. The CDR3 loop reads CASSGDRGLNYGYTF. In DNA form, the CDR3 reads TGCGCCAGCAGCGGGGACAGGGGCCTAAACTATGGCTACACCTTC.

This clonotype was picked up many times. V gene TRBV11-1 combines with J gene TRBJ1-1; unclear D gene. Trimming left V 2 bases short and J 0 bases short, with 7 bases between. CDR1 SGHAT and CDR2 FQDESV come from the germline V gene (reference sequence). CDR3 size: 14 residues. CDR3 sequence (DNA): TGTGCCAGCAGCTTACGGAGACTGAACACTGAAGCTTTCTTT. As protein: CASSLRRLNTEAFF.

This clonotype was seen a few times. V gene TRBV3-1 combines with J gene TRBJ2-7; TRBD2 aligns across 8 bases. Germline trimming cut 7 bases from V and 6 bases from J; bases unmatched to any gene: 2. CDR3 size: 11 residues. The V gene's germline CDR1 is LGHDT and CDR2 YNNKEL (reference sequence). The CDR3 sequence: CASTGRGEQYF. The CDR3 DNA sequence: TGTGCCAGCACCGGGAGGGGCGAGCAGTACTTC.